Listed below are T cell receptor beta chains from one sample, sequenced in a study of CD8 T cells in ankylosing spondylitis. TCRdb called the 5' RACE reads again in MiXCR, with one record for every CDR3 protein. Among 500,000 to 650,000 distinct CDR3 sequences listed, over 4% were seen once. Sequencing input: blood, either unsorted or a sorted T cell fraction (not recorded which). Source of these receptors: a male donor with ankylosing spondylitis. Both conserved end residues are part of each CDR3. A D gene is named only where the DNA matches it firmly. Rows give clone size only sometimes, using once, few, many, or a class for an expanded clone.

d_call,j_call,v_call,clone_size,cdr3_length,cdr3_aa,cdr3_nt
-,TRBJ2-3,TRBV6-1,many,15,CASRLTWTSTDTQYF,TGTGCCAGCAGGCTAACATGGACTAGCACAGATACGCAGTATTTT
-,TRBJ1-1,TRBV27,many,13,CASSSRVRAEAFF,TGTGCCAGCAGTTCCAGGGTACGGGCTGAAGCTTTCTTT
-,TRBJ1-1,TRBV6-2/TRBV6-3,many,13,CASKQQVSTEAFF,TGTGCCAGCAAACAACAGGTTTCCACTGAAGCTTTCTTT
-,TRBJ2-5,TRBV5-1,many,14,CASSNSRAQETQYF,TGCGCCAGCAGCAACAGCAGGGCCCAAGAGACCCAGTACTTC
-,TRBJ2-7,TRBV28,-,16,CASSRIQGYPSYEQYF,TGTGCCAGCAGCCGAATCCAGGGCTACCCTTCCTACGAGCAGTACTTC
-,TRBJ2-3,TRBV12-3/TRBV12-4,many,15,CASSLQGIPTDTQYF,TGTGCCAGCAGTTTACAGGGGATTCCCACAGATACGCAGTATTTT
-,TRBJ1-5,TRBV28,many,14,CASSPPMNNQPQHF,TGTGCCAGCTCCCCCCCGATGAACAATCAGCCCCAGCATTTT
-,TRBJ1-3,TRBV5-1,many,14,CASRQISSGNTIYF,TGCGCCAGCAGACAGATTAGCTCTGGAAACACCATATATTTT
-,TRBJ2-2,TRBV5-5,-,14,CASRAAATTGELFF,TGTGCCAGCAGGGCGGCAGCCACAACCGGGGAGCTGTTTTTT
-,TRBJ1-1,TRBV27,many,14,CASSLIGSGTEAFF,TGTGCCAGCAGTTTAATAGGTTCCGGGACTGAAGCTTTCTTT
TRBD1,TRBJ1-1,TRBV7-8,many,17,CASSLGTARGMNTEAFF,TGTGCCAGCAGCCTCGGGACAGCAAGAGGTATGAACACTGAAGCTTTCTTT
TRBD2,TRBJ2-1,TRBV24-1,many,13,CATSDSSGTEQFF,TGTGCCACCAGTGACAGTAGCGGGACCGAGCAGTTCTTC
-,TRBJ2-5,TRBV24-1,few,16,CATSDLRSNQQETQYF,TGTGCCACCAGTGATTTGCGATCTAACCAACAAGAGACCCAGTACTTC
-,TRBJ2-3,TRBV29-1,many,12,CSADSGGDTQYF,TGCAGCGCCGACAGTGGAGGGGATACGCAGTATTTT
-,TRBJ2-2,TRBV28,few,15,CASSFQEWNTGELFF,TGTGCCAGCAGTTTCCAGGAATGGAACACCGGGGAGCTGTTTTTT
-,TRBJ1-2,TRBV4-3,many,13,CASSPLPGQSYTF,TGCGCCAGCAGCCCTCTGCCAGGACAGTCCTACACCTTC
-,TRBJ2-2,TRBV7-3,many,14,CASKRVASTGELFF,TGTGCCAGCAAAAGGGTTGCGTCCACCGGGGAGCTGTTTTTT
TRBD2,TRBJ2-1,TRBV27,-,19,CASSSPGLAGGTSYNEQFF,TGTGCCAGCAGTTCTCCGGGACTAGCGGGGGGGACCTCCTACAATGAGCAGTTCTTC
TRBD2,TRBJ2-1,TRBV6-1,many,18,CASSRGTSGSALYNEQFF,TGTGCCAGCAGCCGGGGGACTAGCGGGAGTGCCCTTTACAATGAGCAGTTCTTC
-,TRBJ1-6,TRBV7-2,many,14,CASSLVGVGSPLHF,TGTGCCAGCAGCTTAGTAGGGGTTGGTTCACCCCTCCACTTT
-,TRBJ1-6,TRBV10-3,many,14,CAISRASYNSPLHF,TGTGCCATAAGCAGGGCCTCCTATAATTCACCCCTCCACTTT
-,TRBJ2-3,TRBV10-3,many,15,CAISVRGPKSDTQYF,TGTGCCATCAGTGTGCGAGGCCCAAAGTCCGATACGCAGTATTTT
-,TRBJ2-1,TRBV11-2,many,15,CASSLLGTHYNEQFF,TGTGCCAGCAGCTTACTGGGGACTCACTACAATGAGCAGTTCTTC
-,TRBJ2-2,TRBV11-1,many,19,CASSLVHSRGNTNTGELFF,TGTGCCAGCAGCTTAGTTCATAGTCGGGGGAACACGAACACCGGGGAGCTGTTTTTT
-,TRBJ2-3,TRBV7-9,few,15,CASSLITVGSDTQYF,TGTGCCAGCAGCTTAATAACCGTGGGTTCAGATACGCAGTATTTT
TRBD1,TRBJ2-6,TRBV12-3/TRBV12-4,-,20,CASRFTRQGAKLSGANVLTF,TGTGCCAGCAGGTTTACCCGTCAGGGGGCGAAACTCTCTGGGGCCAACGTCCTGACTTTC
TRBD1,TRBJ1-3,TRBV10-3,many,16,CAIRGQGARAGNTIYF,TGTGCCATCAGGGGACAGGGGGCAAGAGCTGGAAACACCATATATTTT
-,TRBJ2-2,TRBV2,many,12,CASSSGTRELFF,TGTGCCAGCAGTTCCGGGACAAGGGAGCTGTTTTTT
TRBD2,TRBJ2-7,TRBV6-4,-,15,CASSPAPLAGGPQYF,TGTGCCAGCAGCCCCGCTCCACTAGCGGGAGGGCCGCAGTACTTC
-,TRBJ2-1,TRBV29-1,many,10,CRAGGDEQFF,TGCAGAGCGGGTGGCGATGAGCAGTTCTTC
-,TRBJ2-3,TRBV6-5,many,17,CASSFRRTVEGTDTQYF,TGTGCCAGCAGTTTCCGCCGGACAGTCGAAGGCACAGATACGCAGTATTTT
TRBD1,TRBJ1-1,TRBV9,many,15,CASSSQGVSATEAFF,TGTGCCAGCAGCTCTCAGGGGGTCAGTGCCACTGAAGCTTTCTTT
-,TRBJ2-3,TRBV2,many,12,CASRPRGDTQYF,TGTGCCAGCCGGCCGAGAGGAGATACGCAGTATTTT
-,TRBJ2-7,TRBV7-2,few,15,CASSLTGTVFYEQYF,TGTGCCAGCAGCCTAACCGGGACGGTTTTTTACGAGCAGTACTTC
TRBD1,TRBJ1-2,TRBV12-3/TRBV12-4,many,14,CASTSQGAPDGYTF,TGTGCCAGCACCTCACAGGGGGCGCCGGATGGCTACACCTTC
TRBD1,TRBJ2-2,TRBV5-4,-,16,CASSFPGQGARWELFF,TGTGCCAGCAGCTTCCCGGGACAGGGGGCTAGGTGGGAGCTGTTTTTT
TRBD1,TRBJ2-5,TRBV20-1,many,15,CSARPPGGVGETQYF,TGCAGTGCTAGACCCCCAGGGGGCGTGGGGGAGACCCAGTACTTC
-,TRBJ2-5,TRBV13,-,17,CASSTGPPGGPQETQYF,TGTGCCAGCAGCACGGGACCCCCAGGGGGGCCTCAAGAGACCCAGTACTTC
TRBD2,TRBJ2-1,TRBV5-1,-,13,CASAGTSPYEQFF,TGCGCCAGTGCCGGGACTAGTCCCTATGAGCAGTTCTTC
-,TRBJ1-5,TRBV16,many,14,CASSLPGRNQPQHF,TGTGCCAGCAGCCTCCCGGGACGAAATCAGCCCCAGCATTTT
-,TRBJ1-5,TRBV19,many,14,CASSMAVSNQPQHF,TGTGCCAGTAGTATGGCTGTGAGCAATCAGCCCCAGCATTTT
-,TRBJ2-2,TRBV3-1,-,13,CASSHPGLGELFF,TGTGCCAGCAGCCATCCTGGGCTCGGGGAGCTGTTTTTT
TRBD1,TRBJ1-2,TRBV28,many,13,CASSSGTGHGYTF,TGTGCCAGCAGTTCCGGGACAGGGCATGGCTACACCTTC
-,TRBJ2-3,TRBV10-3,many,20,CAISVLGGQLSTLSTDTQYF,TGTGCCATCAGTGTATTAGGGGGGCAGCTTTCGACCCTTAGCACAGATACGCAGTATTTT
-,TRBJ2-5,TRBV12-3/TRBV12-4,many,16,CASSLRGGAEVETQYF,TGTGCCAGCAGTTTGAGGGGGGGGGCCGAGGTAGAGACCCAGTACTTC
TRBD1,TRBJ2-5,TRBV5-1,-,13,CASMGQGGETQYF,TGCGCCAGCATGGGACAGGGCGGGGAGACCCAGTACTTC
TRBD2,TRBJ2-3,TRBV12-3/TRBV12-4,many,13,CASRKRETDTQYF,TGTGCCAGCAGAAAGCGGGAGACAGATACGCAGTATTTT
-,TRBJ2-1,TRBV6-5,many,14,CASSYSGEDNEQFF,TGTGCCAGCAGTTACTCGGGAGAAGACAATGAGCAGTTCTTC
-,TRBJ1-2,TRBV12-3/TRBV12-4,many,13,CASSLWQLYGYTF,TGTGCCAGCAGTTTGTGGCAACTCTATGGCTACACCTTC
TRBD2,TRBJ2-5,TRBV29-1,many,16,CSVASLAGGPYETQYF,TGCAGCGTAGCATCCCTAGCGGGAGGGCCATACGAGACCCAGTACTTC
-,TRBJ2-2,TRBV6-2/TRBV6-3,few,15,CASSYSFHSTGELFF,TGTGCCAGCAGTTACTCCTTTCACTCCACCGGGGAGCTGTTTTTT